This record concerns one T cell receptor beta chain sequence. The data were taken from a study of T cells in Graves' hyperthyroidism and ophthalmopathy. This CDR3 contains 18 residues. Deletions cut 4 bases from V and 0 bases from J, with 19 bases between. Germline loops: CDR1 KGHSH, CDR2 LQKENI. Amplification of TCR beta CDR3 regions used RNA as the template. Using the HTBI primer set, a first-round RT-PCR was run on the TCR CDR3. TCRdb redid the calling of the multiplex PCR reads with MiXCR, one entry per CDR3 protein. Of a few hundred thousand distinct CDR3 sequences listed, roughly 12% are singletons. Clinical symptoms, serum thyroxine, TRAb, thyroid ultrasound and orbital computed tomography informed diagnoses. Blood was obtained at the first hyperthyroidism diagnosis, which preceded any ophthalmopathy symptoms.

The material sequenced was blood. The TCR comes from a man between 25 and 39 years old with Graves' hyperthyroidism that later progressed to Graves' ophthalmopathy. This chain joins TRBV18 and TRBJ2-1; D possibly corresponds to TRBD1 (6 bases). The CDR3 sequence: CASSLYVLTGISYNEQFF. CDR3 nucleotide sequence: TGTGCCAGCTCACTTTACGTCCTCACAGGGATCTCCTACAATGAGCAGTTCTTC.